A single sample is the source of the 3 T cell receptor beta chains below, sequenced in a study of a mutant IDH1 vaccine in newly diagnosed glioma. The time point denotes: week 5, during vaccination. The content of each vaccine dose was 300 ug of mutant IDH1 20-mer peptide, and topical imiquimod accompanied it. No antigen has been assigned to these receptors. Generated by immunoSEQ multiplex PCR, the TCRdb table keeps only in-frame clones and is missing some. The table has about 38,000 clones, about 84% seen once. The source material was PBMCs, sampled from a glioma patient whose treatment included an IDH1 peptide vaccine. Every receptor here comes from a man aged 40-50 years with glioma.

The rearrangement uses TRBV7-8 and TRBJ1-6, with D possibly being TRBD1 (6 bases). Trimming removed 4 bases at V and 8 bases at J, with 15 bases between. Germline V gene data show CDR1 as SGHVS and CDR2 as FQNEAQ. The CDR3 spans 15 residues. CDR3 in amino acids: CASSSQQGADSPLHF. CDR3 DNA: TGTGCCAGCAGCTCACAACAGGGTGCGGATTCACCCCTCCACTTT.

This sequence joins TRBV29-1 and TRBJ2-3, with 8 bases identical to TRBD2. The J segment lost 3 bases and the V segment lost 5 bases, leaving 4 bases of the junction unmatched. Germline assignment: CDR1 SQVTM and CDR2 ANQGSEA. The CDR3 is 13 amino acids. This CDR3 is CSVRGGTTDTQYF. The CDR3 bases are TGCAGCGTTCGGGGGGGAACAACAGATACGCAGTATTTT.

The chain couples TRBV6-5 to TRBJ2-3; 9 bases match TRBD2. Germline trimming cut 6 bases from V and 8 bases from J; bases unmatched to any gene: 9. Germline values: CDR1 MNHEY, CDR2 SVGAGI. There are 14 residues in the CDR3. The CDR3 nucleotides read TGTGCCAGCAGGCCCAGCGGGGGGTCGGGTACGCAGTATTTT. Encoded protein: CASRPSGGSGTQYF.